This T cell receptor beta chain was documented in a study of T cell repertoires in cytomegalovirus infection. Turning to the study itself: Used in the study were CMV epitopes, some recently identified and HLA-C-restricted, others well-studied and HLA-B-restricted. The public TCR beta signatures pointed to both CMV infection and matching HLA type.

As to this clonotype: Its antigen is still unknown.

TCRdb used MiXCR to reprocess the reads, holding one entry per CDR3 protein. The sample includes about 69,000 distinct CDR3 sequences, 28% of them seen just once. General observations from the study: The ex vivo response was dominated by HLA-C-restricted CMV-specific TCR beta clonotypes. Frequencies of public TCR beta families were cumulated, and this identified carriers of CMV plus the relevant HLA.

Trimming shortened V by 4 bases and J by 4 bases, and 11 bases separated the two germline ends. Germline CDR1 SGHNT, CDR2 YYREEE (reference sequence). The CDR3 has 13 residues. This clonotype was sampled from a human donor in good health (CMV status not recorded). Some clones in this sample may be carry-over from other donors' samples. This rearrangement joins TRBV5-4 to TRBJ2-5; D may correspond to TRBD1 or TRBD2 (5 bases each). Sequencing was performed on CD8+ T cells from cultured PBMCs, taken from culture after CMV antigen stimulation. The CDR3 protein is CASSRTRGETQYF. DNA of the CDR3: TGTGCCAGCAGCCGTACTAGGGGAGAGACCCAGTACTTC.